Listed below are T cell receptor beta chains from one sample, sequenced in a study of blood T cell repertoires in COVID-19. The repertoire was sequenced with immunoSEQ multiplex PCR; TCRdb's copy has only in-frame clones and lacks some. The table shows 150,000 to 200,000 clones, with around 89% occurring only once. Sequencing was carried out using peripheral blood. The origin of the receptors is a human donor in a cohort sampled during active COVID-19. The CDR3 runs from the conserved cysteine through the conserved F or W. D genes are given only for firm matches. Clone sizes are given selectively: once, few, many, or a class where the clone is expanded.

TGCGCCAGCAGCCGAGATGGTAGCGGGGGAGGGACCCAGTACTTC,CASSRDGSGGGTQYF,TRBD2,TRBJ2-5,NA,TRBV5-1
TGTGCCAGCAGCGTAGCTGGACAGGGCGGACATAGCAATCAGCCCCAGCATTTT,CASSVAGQGGHSNQPQHF,TRBD1,TRBJ1-5,NA,TRBV9
TGTGCCAGCAGTTACTCGCCGGGAGCTCCCTCCTACGAGCAGTACTTC,CASSYSPGAPSYEQYF,NA,TRBJ2-7,many,TRBV6-5
TGTGCCAGCAGCTCGGACAGGGGGCTGAGTAGCACTGAAGCTTTCTTT,CASSSDRGLSSTEAFF,TRBD1,TRBJ1-1,NA,TRBV5-6
TGTGCCAGCTCACCCCGAGGGGGAGACACTGAAGCTTTCTTT,CASSPRGGDTEAFF,NA,TRBJ1-1,NA,TRBV18
TGTGCCTGGAGTGCCCTAGCGGGGGGTCTGTCCGGGGAGCTGTTTTTT,CAWSALAGGLSGELFF,TRBD2,TRBJ2-2,medium-sized,TRBV30
TGCGCCAGCAGCTTGAATGGGGACAGGTACGAGCAGTACTTC,CASSLNGDRYEQYF,TRBD1,TRBJ2-7,few,TRBV5-1
TGTGCCAGCTCGTCACCGACAGGGGGCTACGAGCAGTACTTC,CASSSPTGGYEQYF,TRBD1,TRBJ2-7,once,TRBV18
TGTGCCAGCAGCCACACGCGACGGGGGAAAAACATTCAGTACTTC,CASSHTRRGKNIQYF,NA,TRBJ2-4,NA,TRBV5-6
TGCGCCAGCAGCTTGGCCGGGACAGGGGCCTCGGGGTATGGCTACACCTTC,CASSLAGTGASGYGYTF,TRBD1,TRBJ1-2,once,TRBV5-1
TGTGCCATCAGCGGACAGACGAACACTGAAGCTTTCTTT,CAISGQTNTEAFF,NA,TRBJ1-1,NA,TRBV10-3
TGTGCCAGCAGCCAGGTCTCGACGCAGGGTCAGTACTTC,CASSQVSTQGQYF,NA,TRBJ2-5,NA,TRBV3-1/TRBV3-2
TGTGCCAGCTCACCAGGCGAAGTTGGGACTGGAACTTCACCCCTCCACTTT,CASSPGEVGTGTSPLHF,NA,TRBJ1-6,NA,TRBV18
TGCGCCAGCACTGGGGGGGGTCCCCCCTCCTACGAGCAGTACTTC,CASTGGGPPSYEQYF,TRBD2,TRBJ2-7,NA,TRBV23-1